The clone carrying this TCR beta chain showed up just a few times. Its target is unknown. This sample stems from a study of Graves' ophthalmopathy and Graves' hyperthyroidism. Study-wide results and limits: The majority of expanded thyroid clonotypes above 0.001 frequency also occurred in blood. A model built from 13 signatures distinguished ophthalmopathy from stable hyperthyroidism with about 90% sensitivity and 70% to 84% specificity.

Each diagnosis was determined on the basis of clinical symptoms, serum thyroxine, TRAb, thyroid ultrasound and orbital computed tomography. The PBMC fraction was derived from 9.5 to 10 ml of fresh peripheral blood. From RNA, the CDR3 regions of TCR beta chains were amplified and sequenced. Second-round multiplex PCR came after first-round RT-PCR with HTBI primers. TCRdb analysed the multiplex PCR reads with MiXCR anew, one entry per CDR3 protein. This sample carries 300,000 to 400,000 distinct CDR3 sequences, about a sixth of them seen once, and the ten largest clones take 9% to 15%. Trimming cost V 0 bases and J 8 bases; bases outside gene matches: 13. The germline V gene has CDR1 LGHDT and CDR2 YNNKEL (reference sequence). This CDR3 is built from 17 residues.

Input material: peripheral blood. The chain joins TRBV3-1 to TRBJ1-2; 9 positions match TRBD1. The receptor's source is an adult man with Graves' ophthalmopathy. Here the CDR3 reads CASSQDSFLGTGRGYTF. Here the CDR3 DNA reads TGTGCCAGCAGCCAAGATAGCTTTCTCGGGACAGGGCGAGGCTACACCTTC.